This TCR beta chain was sequenced during a study of PD-1 blockade in classical Hodgkin lymphoma. Study-wide points: Complete responders had baseline diversity similar to newly diagnosed patients.

Assay used: immunoSEQ multiplex PCR; TCRdb lists only in-frame clones, some missing. The table shows about 44,000 clones, with roughly 65% occurring only once. This CDR3 has 14 residues. V dropped 5 bases and J dropped 5; count of bases not matched to a gene: 7. CDR1 and CDR2 (germline): MDHEN, SYDVKM. With respect to this clone: Its specificity is not known.

Regarding time point: cycle 4 day 1 (C4D1), after five to seven weeks of nivolumab. Every patient was affected by relapse after autologous stem cell transplantation, while exposure to brentuximab vedotin was not uniform. The sequences come from peripheral blood mononuclear cells (PBMCs), collected before the fourth cycle of nivolumab. The chain is built from TRBV28 and TRBJ2-7; 9 bases map to TRBD1. The clonotype originates from a human donor with classical Hodgkin lymphoma. CDR3 amino acids: CASSPWTGVHEQYF. The CDR3 nucleotides are TGTGCCAGCAGTCCATGGACAGGGGTCCACGAGCAGTACTTC.